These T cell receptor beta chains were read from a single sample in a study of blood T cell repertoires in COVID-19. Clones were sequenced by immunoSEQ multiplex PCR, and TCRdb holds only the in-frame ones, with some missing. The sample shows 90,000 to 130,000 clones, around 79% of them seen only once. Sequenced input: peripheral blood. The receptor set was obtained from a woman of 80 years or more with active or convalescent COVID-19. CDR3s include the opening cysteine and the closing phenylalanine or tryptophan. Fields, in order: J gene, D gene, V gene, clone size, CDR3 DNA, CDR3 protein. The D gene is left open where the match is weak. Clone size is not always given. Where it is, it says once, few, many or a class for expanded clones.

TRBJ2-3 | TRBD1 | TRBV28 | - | TGTGCCAGCAGTTCACGTGCCGGGACAGGGTTCTTGGATACGCAGTATTTT | CASSSRAGTGFLDTQYF
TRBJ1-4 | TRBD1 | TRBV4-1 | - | TGCGCCAGCAGCCAAGAAAGTTTCGGGACAGTGAGTGAAAAACTGTTTTTT | CASSQESFGTVSEKLFF
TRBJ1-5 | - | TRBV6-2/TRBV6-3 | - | TGTGCCAGCAGTATTCCACAGGGCCCTCAGCCCCAGCATTTT | CASSIPQGPQPQHF
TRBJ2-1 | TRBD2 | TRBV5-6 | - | TGTGCCAGCAGCTTCTTTCTAGCGGTACAGTTCTTC | CASSFFLAVQFF
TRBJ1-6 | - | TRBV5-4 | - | TGTGCCAGCAGCCCGCGGAACGACCTCCAGGGTAATTCACCCCTCCACTTT | CASSPRNDLQGNSPLHF
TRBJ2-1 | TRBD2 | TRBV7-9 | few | TGTGCCAGCAGCTTAGTACTAGCGGGGTACAATGAGCAGTTCTTC | CASSLVLAGYNEQFF
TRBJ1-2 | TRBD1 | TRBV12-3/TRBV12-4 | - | TGTGCCAGCAGTCTAGGACAGGGCGGCTACACCTTC | CASSLGQGGYTF
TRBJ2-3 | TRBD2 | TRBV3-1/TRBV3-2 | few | TGTGCCAGCAGCCAAGGGACTAGTGTACTCACAGATACGCAGTATTTT | CASSQGTSVLTDTQYF
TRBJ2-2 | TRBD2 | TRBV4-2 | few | TGTGCCAGCAGCCAAGGAGTAGCGGGACCCGGGGAGCTGTTTTTT | CASSQGVAGPGELFF
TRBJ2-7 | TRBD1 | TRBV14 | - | TGTGCCAGCAGCTACAGGGGGCCGACATCCTACGAGCAGTACTTC | CASSYRGPTSYEQYF
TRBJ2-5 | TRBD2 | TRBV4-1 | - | TGCGCCAGCAGCCGCTTGGGACTAGCGGACCAAGAGACCCAGTACTTC | CASSRLGLADQETQYF
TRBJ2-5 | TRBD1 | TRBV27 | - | TGTGCCAGCAGTCGGGGACAGGGGGGGGAGACCCAGTACTTC | CASSRGQGGETQYF
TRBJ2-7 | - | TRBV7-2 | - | TGTGCCAGCAGCTTAGAACCCTGGGGCCACGAGCAGTACTTC | CASSLEPWGHEQYF
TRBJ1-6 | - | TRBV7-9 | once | TGTGCCAGCACCCCAACGGGGTTTGGGTCTCATTCACCCCTCCACTTT | CASTPTGFGSHSPLHF
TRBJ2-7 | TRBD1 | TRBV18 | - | TGTGCCAGCTCACCCAAGGGACAGGGGGGCGCCTACGAGCAGTACTTC | CASSPKGQGGAYEQYF
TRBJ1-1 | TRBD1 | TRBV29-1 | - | TGCAGCGTCGGGACAGGGGGATCCGACACTGAAGCTTTCTTT | CSVGTGGSDTEAFF
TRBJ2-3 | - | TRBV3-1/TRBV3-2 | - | TGTGCCAGCAGCCAAGGGTTGGGACTGGGAACAGATACGCAGTATTTT | CASSQGLGLGTDTQYF
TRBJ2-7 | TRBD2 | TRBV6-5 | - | TGTGCCAGCGGCTCTAGCGGGACCTACGAGCAGTACTTC | CASGSSGTYEQYF
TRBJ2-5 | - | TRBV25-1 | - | TGTGCCAGCAGTGAATATCTCGGGGTAGAGACCCAGTACTTC | CASSEYLGVETQYF
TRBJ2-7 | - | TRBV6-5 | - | TGTGCCACCACCTTACACAGGGAAAGTTCCTACGAGCAGTACTTC | CATTLHRESSYEQYF
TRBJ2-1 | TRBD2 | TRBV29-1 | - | TGCAGCGTTGAAGAGGGGACTAGCGGGGGGGCCGTCAATGAGCAGTTCTTC | CSVEEGTSGGAVNEQFF
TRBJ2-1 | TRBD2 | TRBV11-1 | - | TGTGCCAGCAGCTTAGGGGAGGGGAGCTCCTACAATGAGCAGTTCTTC | CASSLGEGSSYNEQFF
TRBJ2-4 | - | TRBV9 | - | TGTGCCAGCAGCCCAGGGTTAACCAAAAACATTCAGTACTTC | CASSPGLTKNIQYF
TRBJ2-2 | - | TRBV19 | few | TGTGCCAGTAGTAAATTAGTTGGGGGCAACACCGGGGAGCTGTTTTTT | CASSKLVGGNTGELFF